The 4 T cell receptor beta chains reported below all come from one sample, sequenced in a study of beta chain features in type 1 diabetes. As every portion of the isolated RNA was reverse transcribed, the sequencing read expressed TCRB transcripts. Only in-frame clones appear in the TCRdb table, and some are missing; sequencing was by immunoSEQ multiplex PCR. The sample records 500,000 to 700,000 clones, roughly a sixth being singletons. Sequenced material: naive CD4+ T cells from blood. The receptors come from a man younger than 35 in good health.

This clone was counted ten times or more. The chain couples TRBV7-9 to TRBJ2-3; 13 positions agree with TRBD2. With V trimmed by 3 bases and J by 0 bases, 0 bases remained unmatched. This CDR3 has 16 residues. The germline CDR1 and CDR2 sequences are SEHNR and FQNEAQ (reference sequence). The CDR3 here is CASSLGLAGSTDTQYF. CDR3 DNA: TGTGCCAGCAGCTTGGGACTAGCGGGGAGCACAGATACGCAGTATTTT. The full variable domain, in which reference TRBV7-9 and TRBJ2-3 provide the parts outside the CDR3, is DTGVSQNPRHKITKRGQNVTFRCDPISEHNRLYWYRQTLGQGPEFLTYFQNEAQLEKSRLLSDRFSAERPKGSFSTLEIQRTEQGDSAMYLCASSLGLAGSTDTQYFGPGTRLTVL.

The CDR3 DNA follows: TGTGCCAGCAGCTCACAGGGGATGGGAAGGGAGACCCAGTACTTC. This encodes CASSSQGMGRETQYF. This chain joins TRBV11-2 and TRBJ2-5; 7 bases fit TRBD1. Trimming took 4 bases from V and 5 from J; bases not matched to a gene: 10. The CDR3 runs to 15 residues. In germline, CDR1 is SGHAT, CDR2 FQNNGV. Filled out from reference TRBV11-2 and TRBJ2-5, the complete variable domain reads EAGVAQSPRYKIIEKRQSVAFWCNPISGHATLYWYQQILGQGPKLLIQFQNNGVVDDSQLPKDRFSAERLKGVDSTLKIQPAKLEDSAVYLCASSSQGMGRETQYFGPGTRLLVL.

This chain joins TRBV7-2 and TRBJ2-3; 9 bases are a match to TRBD2. Germline V CDR1 and CDR2: SGHTA, FQGNSA. The CDR3 is 16 residues long. V gave up 1 base and J gave up 3 bases; unmatched junction bases: 5. CDR3 in amino acids: CASSLVASGRTDTQYF. CDR3 nucleotide sequence: TGTGCCAGCAGCTTAGTTGCGAGCGGGAGGACAGATACGCAGTATTTT.

This chain links TRBV25-1 with TRBJ1-5; 11 bases align to TRBD1. V was pared by 1 base and J by 9 bases, with 5 bases of the junction left unmatched. The CDR3 extends over 15 amino acids. The germline V gene has CDR1 MGHDK and CDR2 SYGVNS. Written as DNA, the CDR3 is TGTGCCAGCAGTGAATCAGGACAGGGGGCAACGCCCCAGCATTTT. This encodes CASSESGQGATPQHF.